This TCR beta chain comes out of a study of Ad26.COV2.S vaccination and SARS-CoV-2 variants. Between the trimmed V and J ends, which lost 2 bases and 9 bases, there was a span of 22 bases. The germline CDR1 and CDR2 sequences are MNHEY and SVGAGI. There are 16 residues in the CDR3. This clone was seen only once. Libraries were prepared by immunoSEQ multiplex PCR; TCRdb keeps only in-frame clonotypes and omits some of them. The profile shows approximately 340,000 clones, 90% to 95% of them singletons. The chain joins TRBV6-5 to TRBJ1-2; the D gene is possibly TRBD1 (5 bases). The sample consisted of peripheral blood, taken after recovery from COVID-19. This clonotype originated in a human donor who had recovered from COVID-19. The CDR3 nucleotides are TGTGCCAGCAGTTACACCCCGCAGGGAGGGGATATGTGCTACACCTTC. It translates to CASSYTPQGGDMCYTF.